The sequence of this TCR beta chain was determined in a study of blood T cell repertoires in COVID-19 (dated by TCRdb to the early 2020s). Background for the entire study: The collaborator samples originated in the United States, Italy and Spain and spanned the acute and convalescent phases of COVID-19. Where available, HLA class I and class II types were obtained from metadata supplied by the sample provider rather than from assay-based typing. Sample metadata almost always included a de-identified subject ID, COVID-19 status, age in years and sex. The material from the prospective study consisted of cDNA or gDNA derived from T cells, B-cell-depleted T cells, or PBMCs. Samples came from the ongoing ImmuneRACE study (first 160 participants) plus 1,254 subjects from 6 global collaborators. Deeply sampled blood TCRbeta repertoires from subjects exposed to, actively infected with, or recovered from COVID-19 were included in the dataset. The repertoires were released in a freely available public database meant as a resource for research on the immune response to SARS-CoV-2. The paper as a whole reports these results and caveats: How much clinical and demographic metadata was included differed by source and by participant, and the metadata was provided uncurated.

TCRbeta CDR3 regions were amplified from genomic DNA by means of the immunoSEQ Assay, a bias-controlled multiplex PCR. As for the original processing: Nucleated cell counts per sample were estimated from amplification of reference gene primers within the assay. To quantify the absolute abundance of each unique TCRbeta CDR3 rearrangement, sequence reads were collapsed and filtered. For each sample, productive Simpson clonality was calculated as the square root of Simpson's diversity index across productive rearrangements. TCRdb retrieved this table from immuneACCESS and kept in-frame rearrangements only. Not all clones are present; in checked studies, unresolved V genes account for under half, and no reason is known for the remainder. V and J calls and clone size are copied from that table; D and trimming were computed from the DNA. A total of about 280,000 clones appear in this sample, around nine tenths of them only once. About 4.2% of the sample is held by the ten biggest clonotypes.

Each collaborating institution followed its own protocols to collect whole blood in K2EDTA tubes. For TCRbeta analysis, collaborator samples were shipped as frozen whole blood, as isolated PBMCs, or as DNA extracted from either sample type. The germline V gene (reference sequence) specifies SGHKS as CDR1 and YYEKEE as CDR2. V loses 0 bases, J loses 4 bases, and the germline ends lie 13 bases apart. Inclusive of the bounding cysteine and phenylalanine, the CDR3 is 15 residues long. The only DNA kept is the CDR3, 45 bases in frame from the first base. As to this clone: Its antigen remains unidentified. Qualities for individual bases were not recorded, and no much larger clone is one base off.

The TCR comes from a man aged 40-55 years with acute or convalescent COVID-19. Specimen: peripheral blood. This receptor chain uses TRBV5-5 and TRBJ1-1; matching of 6 bases hints at TRBD1 as the D gene. The CDR3 protein is CASSLDGGAGTEAFF. The DNA sequence is as follows: TGTGCCAGCAGCTTGGATGGGGGGGCGGGCACTGAAGCTTTCTTT.